This passage covers 14 T cell receptor beta chains from one sample sequenced in a study of shared clonotypes between healthy human individuals. Profiled with immunoSEQ multiplex PCR; TCRdb holds only in-frame clones, not every one. This sample carries over 2 million clones, 85% to 95% of them seen once, and the ten largest clones take roughly 0.13%. Specimen: naive CD4+ T cells sorted from blood. Documented subset: CD45RA+ positively selected. Receptors originate from a man aged 18 to 29 in good health.

A word on this clone: A much larger clone sits a single nucleotide away, making a read error possible. The rearrangement links TRBV6-1 to TRBJ2-7; 9 positions match TRBD2. This CDR3 comprises 14 residues. V was clipped by 5 bases and J by 0 bases; unmatched bases: 2. Germline-derived CDR1 and CDR2 are MNHNS and SASEGT. The CDR3 nucleotides are TGTGCCAGCAGTCGGACTAGCGACTCCTACGAGCAGTACTTC. Residues: CASSRTSDSYEQYF.

This chain connects TRBV30 to TRBJ1-1, with D possibly being TRBD1 (5 bases). CDR1 GTSNPN and CDR2 SVGIG come from the germline V gene (reference sequence). Between the trimmed V and J ends, which lost 5 bases and 8 bases, there was a span of 15 bases. This CDR3 contains 12 residues. As DNA, the CDR3 is TGTGCCTGGGCATCGGGGGTCGTGGAAGCTTTCTTT. The encoded protein is CAWASGVVEAFF.

This sequence joins TRBV5-6 and TRBJ1-4, with 7 positions matching TRBD1. The V gene end was trimmed by 4 bases and the J gene end by 16 bases; junction bases not matched to a gene: 16. The CDR3 has 14 amino acids. Germline V gene data show CDR1 as SGHDT and CDR2 as YYEEEE. The CDR3 region has the DNA TGTGCCAGCAGCCCGAGATTACAGGGGAATAATCCGTTTTTT. This codes for CASSPRLQGNNPFF.

This chain joins TRBV4-3 and TRBJ2-7; D call uncertain. V gave up 4 bases and J gave up 1 base, with 11 bases separating them. The CDR3 consists of 14 residues. Germline lookup yields CDR1 LGHNA and CDR2 YSLEER. The CDR3 is CASSPLAASYEQYF. The CDR3 DNA follows: TGCGCCAGCAGCCCCCTGGCGGCATCCTACGAGCAGTACTTC.

The chain joins TRBV7-2 to TRBJ2-2; 11 bases are shared with TRBD2. CDR1 SGHTA and CDR2 FQGNSA come from the germline V gene. V lost 3 bases to trimming and J lost 5 bases; unmatched junction nucleotides: 8. The length of the CDR3 is 17 residues. Written as DNA, the CDR3 is TGTGCCAGCAGCTTTCCGGGTAGCGGGAGGGTAACCGGGGAGCTGTTTTTT. This gives the protein CASSFPGSGRVTGELFF.

This chain uses TRBV5-1 with TRBJ1-1; no reliable D call. V was shortened by 0 bases and J by 0 bases, with 9 bases between the two germline ends. This CDR3 has 15 residues. Germline CDR1 and CDR2: SGHRS and YFSETQ. This CDR3 is CASSLGWQLNTEAFF. CDR3 nucleotide sequence: TGCGCCAGCAGCTTGGGTTGGCAATTGAACACTGAAGCTTTCTTT.

The chain carries TRBV7-9 and TRBJ2-7, with a tentative D call TRBD2 (6 bases). Deletions cut 8 bases from V and 5 bases from J, with 19 bases between. The CDR3 contains 14 residues. Per germline, CDR1 SEHNR and CDR2 FQNEAQ (reference sequence). This CDR3 is CASFYSGSPNEQYF. The CDR3 region has the DNA TGTGCCAGCTTCTATTCCGGGAGTCCCAACGAGCAGTACTTC. The whole variable domain, remainder taken from reference TRBV7-9 and TRBJ2-7, is DTGVSQNPRHKITKRGQNVTFRCDPISEHNRLYWYRQTLGQGPEFLTYFQNEAQLEKSRLLSDRFSAERPKGSFSTLEIQRTEQGDSAMYLCASFYSGSPNEQYFGPGTRLTVT.

The J gene is TRBJ1-5, the V gene TRBV5-6; no definite D call. CDR1 is SGHDT and CDR2 is YYEEEE in the germline V gene. Trimming pared 2 bases from V and 4 bases from J, leaving 7 bases between. This CDR3 has 13 residues. The CDR3 region is CASSFRRNQPQHF. CDR3 nucleotide sequence: TGTGCCAGCAGCTTCCGGAGGAATCAGCCCCAGCATTTT.

The rearrangement uses TRBV15 and TRBJ1-5; a possible D gene is TRBD1 (5 bases). V lost 0 bases and J 4 bases, leaving 7 bases between the germline ends. The CDR3 is 14 residues long. The germline V gene encodes CDR1 LNHNV and CDR2 YYDKDF (reference sequence). CDR3 in DNA: TGTGCCACCAGCAGAGAAGGGGCGAATCAGCCCCAGCATTTT. It encodes CATSREGANQPQHF. Full variable domain (rest looked up from reference TRBV15 and TRBJ1-5): DAMVIQNPRYQVTQFGKPVTLSCSQTLNHNVMYWYQQKSSQAPKLLFHYYDKDFNNEADTPDNFQSRRPNTSFCFLDIRSPGLGDTAMYLCATSREGANQPQHFGDGTRLSIL.

The rearrangement joins TRBV5-4 to TRBJ2-5, with no clear D. CDR1 and CDR2 from the germline V gene are SGHNT and YYREEE (reference sequence). V lost 3 bases and J 1 base, leaving 10 bases between the germline ends. There are 14 residues in the CDR3. The DNA of the CDR3 is TGTGCCAGCAGCTCGGGCGGAGCCCAAGAGACCCAGTACTTC. Translating it yields CASSSGGAQETQYF.

The J gene is TRBJ2-4, the V gene TRBV10-3, with 7 bases fitting TRBD1. The CDR3 contains 16 residues. In germline, CDR1 is ENHRY, CDR2 SYGVKD. V trimming: 4 bases; J trimming: 0 bases; junction bases outside the gene matches: 6. This CDR3 reads CAISGGQTLAKNIQYF. Written as DNA, the CDR3 is TGTGCCATCAGTGGGGGACAGACCTTAGCCAAAAACATTCAGTACTTC.

The V gene is TRBV5-4, the J gene TRBJ1-6, with a weak D call TRBD1 (6 bases). The germline CDR1 and CDR2 sequences are SGHNT and YYREEE (reference sequence). This CDR3 contains 14 residues. V was trimmed by 5 bases and J by 8 bases, leaving 14 bases between them. In DNA form, the CDR3 reads TGTGCCAGCAGGTACGGGGGGGCGGATTCACCCCTCCACTTT. It translates to CASRYGGADSPLHF.

The chain couples TRBV5-1 to TRBJ2-5; no definite D call. V dropped 6 bases and J dropped 2 bases, with 14 bases sitting between them. Germline CDR1 is SGHRS and CDR2 is YFSETQ. The CDR3 consists of 14 residues. CDR3 bases: TGCGCCAGCACACTAAGCCCTCCTCAAGAGACCCAGTACTTC. It translates to CASTLSPPQETQYF.

The genes are TRBV4-1 and TRBJ2-3; D remains unclear. V lost 0 bases and J 2 bases, leaving 12 bases between the germline ends. CDR3 length: 16 amino acids. Looked up from germline, CDR1 is MGHRA and CDR2 is YSYEKL. CDR3 protein: CASSQESGLVTDTQYF. The CDR3 bases are TGCGCCAGCAGCCAAGAGTCGGGCCTTGTCACAGATACGCAGTATTTT.